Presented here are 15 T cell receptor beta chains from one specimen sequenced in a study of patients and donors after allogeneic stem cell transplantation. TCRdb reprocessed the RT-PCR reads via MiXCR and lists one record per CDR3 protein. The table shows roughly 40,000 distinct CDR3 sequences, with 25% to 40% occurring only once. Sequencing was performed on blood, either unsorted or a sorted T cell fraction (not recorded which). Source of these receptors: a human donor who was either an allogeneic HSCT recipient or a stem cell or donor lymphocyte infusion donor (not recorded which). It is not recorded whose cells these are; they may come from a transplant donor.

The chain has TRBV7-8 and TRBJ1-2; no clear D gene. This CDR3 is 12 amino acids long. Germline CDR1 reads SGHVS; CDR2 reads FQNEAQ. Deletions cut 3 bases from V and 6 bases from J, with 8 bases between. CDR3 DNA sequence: TGTGCCAGCAGCTTGGTCTCGAATGGCTACACCTTC. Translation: CASSLVSNGYTF.

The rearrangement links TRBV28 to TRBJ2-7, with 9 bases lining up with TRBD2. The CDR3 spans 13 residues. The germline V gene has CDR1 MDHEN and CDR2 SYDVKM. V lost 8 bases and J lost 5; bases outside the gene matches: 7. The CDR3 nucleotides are TGTGCCAGCCTCTGGGTAGCGGGAGACGAGCAGTACTTC. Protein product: CASLWVAGDEQYF.

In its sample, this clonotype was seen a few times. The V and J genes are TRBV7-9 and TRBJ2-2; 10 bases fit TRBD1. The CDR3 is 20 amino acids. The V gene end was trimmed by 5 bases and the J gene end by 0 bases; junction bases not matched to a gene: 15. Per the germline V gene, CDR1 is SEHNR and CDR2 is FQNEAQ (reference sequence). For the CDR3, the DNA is TGTGCCAGCAGCCACCATTCCGGGACAGGGGACCTTACGAACACCGGGGAGCTGTTTTTT. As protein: CASSHHSGTGDLTNTGELFF.

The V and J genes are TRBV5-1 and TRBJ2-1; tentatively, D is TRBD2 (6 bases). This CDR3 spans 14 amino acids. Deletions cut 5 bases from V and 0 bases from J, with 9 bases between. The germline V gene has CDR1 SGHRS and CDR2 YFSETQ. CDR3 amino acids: CASSRRGSYNEQFF. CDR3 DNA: TGCGCCAGCAGTCGGAGGGGCTCCTACAATGAGCAGTTCTTC.

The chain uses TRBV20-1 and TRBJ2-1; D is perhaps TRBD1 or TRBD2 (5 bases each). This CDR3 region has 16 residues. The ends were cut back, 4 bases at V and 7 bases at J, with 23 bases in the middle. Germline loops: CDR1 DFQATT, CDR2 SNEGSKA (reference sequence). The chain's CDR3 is CSATPPRGAWGNEQFF. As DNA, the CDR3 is TGCAGTGCTACCCCCCCCCGAGGGGCTTGGGGGAATGAGCAGTTCTTC.

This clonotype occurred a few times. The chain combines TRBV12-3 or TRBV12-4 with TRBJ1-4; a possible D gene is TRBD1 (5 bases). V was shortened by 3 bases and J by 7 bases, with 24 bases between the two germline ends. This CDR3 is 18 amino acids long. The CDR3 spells CASSFLNGLQVLGEKLFF. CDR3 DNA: TGTGCCAGCAGTTTCCTGAATGGGCTACAGGTACTGGGTGAAAAACTGTTTTTT.

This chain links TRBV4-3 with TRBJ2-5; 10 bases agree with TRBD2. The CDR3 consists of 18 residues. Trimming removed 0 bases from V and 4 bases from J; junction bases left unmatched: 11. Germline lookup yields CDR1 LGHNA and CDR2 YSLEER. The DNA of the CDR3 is TGCGCCAGCAGCCAAGATATGTATGCTAGCGGGAGTGCAGAGACCCAGTACTTC. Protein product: CASSQDMYASGSAETQYF.

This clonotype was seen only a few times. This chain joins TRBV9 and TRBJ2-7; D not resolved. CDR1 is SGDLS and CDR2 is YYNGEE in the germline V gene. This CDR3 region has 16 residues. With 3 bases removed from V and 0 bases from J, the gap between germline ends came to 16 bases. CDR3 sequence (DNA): TGTGCCAGCAGCGCCCACCTGTTCGGGTCCTCCTACGAGCAGTACTTC. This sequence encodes CASSAHLFGSSYEQYF.

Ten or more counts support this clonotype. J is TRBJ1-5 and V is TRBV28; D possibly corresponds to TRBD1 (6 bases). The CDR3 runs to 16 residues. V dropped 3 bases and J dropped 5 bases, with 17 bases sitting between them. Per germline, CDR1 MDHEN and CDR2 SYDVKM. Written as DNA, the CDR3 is TGTGCCAGCAGTTTCGGGTTGCAGGGGACTTATCAGCCCCAGCATTTT. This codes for CASSFGLQGTYQPQHF. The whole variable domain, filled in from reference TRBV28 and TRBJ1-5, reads DVKVTQSSRYLVKRTGEKVFLECVQDMDHENMFWYRQDPGLGLRLIYFSYDVKMKEKGDIPEGYSVSREKKERFSLILESASTNQTSMYLCASSFGLQGTYQPQHFGDGTRLSIL.

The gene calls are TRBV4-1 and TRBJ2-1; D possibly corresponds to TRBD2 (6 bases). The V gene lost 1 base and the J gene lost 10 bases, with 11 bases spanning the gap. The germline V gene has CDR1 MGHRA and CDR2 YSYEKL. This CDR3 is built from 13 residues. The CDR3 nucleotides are TGCGCCAGCAGCCAAGTGAGTAGCGGAGAGCAGTTCTTC. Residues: CASSQVSSGEQFF.

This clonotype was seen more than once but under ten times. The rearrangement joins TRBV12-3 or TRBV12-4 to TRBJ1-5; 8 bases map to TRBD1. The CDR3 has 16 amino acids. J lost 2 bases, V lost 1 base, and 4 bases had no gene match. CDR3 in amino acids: CASSLGTGLGNQPQHF. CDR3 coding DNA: TGTGCCAGCAGTTTAGGGACAGGGTTGGGCAATCAGCCCCAGCATTTT.

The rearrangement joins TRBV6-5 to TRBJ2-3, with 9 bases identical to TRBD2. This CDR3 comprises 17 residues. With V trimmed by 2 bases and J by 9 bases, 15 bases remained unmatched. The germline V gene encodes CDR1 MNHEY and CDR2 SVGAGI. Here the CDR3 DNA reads TGTGCCAGCAGTTACCCGGGTCTAGCGGGGCGCGCCAGGACGCAGTATTTT. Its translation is CASSYPGLAGRARTQYF.

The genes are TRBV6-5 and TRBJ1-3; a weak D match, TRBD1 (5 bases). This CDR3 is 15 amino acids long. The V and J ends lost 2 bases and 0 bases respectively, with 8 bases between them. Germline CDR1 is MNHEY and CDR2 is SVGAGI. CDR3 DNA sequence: TGTGCCAGCAGTTACGACAGAGTCTCTGGAAACACCATATATTTT. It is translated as CASSYDRVSGNTIYF.

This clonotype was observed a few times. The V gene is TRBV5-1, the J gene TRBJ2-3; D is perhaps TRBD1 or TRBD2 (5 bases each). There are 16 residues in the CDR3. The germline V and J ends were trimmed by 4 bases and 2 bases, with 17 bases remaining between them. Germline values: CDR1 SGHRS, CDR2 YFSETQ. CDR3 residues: CASSPPRGGITDTQYF. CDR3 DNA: TGCGCCAGCAGCCCTCCCCGTGGGGGAATCACAGATACGCAGTATTTT.

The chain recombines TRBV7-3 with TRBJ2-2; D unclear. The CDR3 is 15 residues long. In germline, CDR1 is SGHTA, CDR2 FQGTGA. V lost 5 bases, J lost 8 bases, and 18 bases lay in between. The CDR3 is CASSAYPESAGELFF. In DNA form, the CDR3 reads TGTGCCAGCAGCGCGTATCCTGAGTCTGCAGGGGAGCTGTTTTTT.